This is a list of T cell receptor beta chains from one sample in a study of T cells in localized non-small cell lung cancer. Assay: immunoSEQ multiplex PCR; the TCRdb copy retains only in-frame clones and omits some. The table shows about 47,000 clones, with 70% to 90% occurring only once. This specimen consisted of PBMCs, obtained before any cancer treatment. These receptor sequences come from a man between 40 and 70 years old with stage II lung adenocarcinoma. CDR3s leave out the opening cysteine and the closing phenylalanine or tryptophan. A clone size is listed for some rows: how often the clone was seen (once, few, many), or a class if it is expanded.

TRBV2 . ASRTGKGTGELF
TRBV7-6 . ASSLGGGGTEAF
TRBV7-8 . ASSFGRGENTEAF
TRBV5-5 . ASSRITGTGPSGREQF
TRBV6-1 . ATAPGEETQY
TRBV9 . ASSPQGGGTEAF
TRBV7-2 . ASSPLTVRAF
TRBV7-8 . ASSLDRNTEAF
TRBV19 . ASSSRAGLNTEAF
TRBV11-2 . ASSFALRGETQY
TRBV5-6 . ASSLPVTGANVLT
TRBV19 . ASTPTGGFYEKLF
TRBV6-1 . ASSEAHIYSNQPQH
TRBV5-1 . ASSLTLGATDTQY
TRBV18 . ASLPGTSEGGDTQY
TRBV7-8 . ASSLLGQSTDTQY
TRBV5-1 . ASKGGSYTDTQY
TRBV10-3 once AISPGTGGGYT
TRBV25-1 . ASSEFRGGNTIY
TRBV11-1 . ASSLGDTEAF
TRBV5-1 once ASSLGDRGSTDTQY
TRBV27 . ASSPPRTWNTEAF
TRBV19 . ATRQGWSSPLH
TRBV6-6 . ASNNRNSEAF
TRBV2 . ASSRQGAGNTIY
TRBV7-8 . ASSLLRPWVPGVRDNEQF
TRBV4-2 . ASSQDRGGQETQY
TRBV2 . ASSDEDNEQF
TRBV7-3 . ASSFGLKTGELF
TRBV4-1 . ASSQVGIMYKAF
TRBV5-5 once ASSPLAGGATDTQY
TRBV28 . ASSSGLVNQPQH
TRBV6-1 few ASSEGLQSGEQY
TRBV29-1 few SVELGGDTEAF
TRBV19 . ASSIVGRSGQPQH
TRBV7-2 once ASSFGSHVRSPLH
TRBV14 . ASSHRDFNTGELF
TRBV19 . ASSSYEGGTNEQF
TRBV28 . ASIFRAHEGTQY
TRBV6-5 . ASRRGQDNEQF
TRBV6-1 . ASSENKGWEETQY
TRBV4-1 . ASSHPDRTDTQY